What follows are 29 T cell receptor beta chains derived from one specimen sequenced in a study of siplizumab effects on memory and regulatory T cells. Sequencing used immunoSEQ multiplex PCR; TCRdb keeps in-frame clones, though not all of them. The data hold more than 75,000 clones, with roughly 96% observed a single time. Sequences were obtained from naive CD4+ T cells sorted from blood. Source of these receptors: a human donor in good health.

The V and J genes are TRBV19 and TRBJ2-1, with unresolved D. The CDR3 runs 11 residues. V lost 6 bases and J 3 bases, leaving 3 bases between the germline ends. Looked up from germline, CDR1 is LNHDA and CDR2 is SQIVND (reference sequence). CDR3 in DNA: TGTGCCAGTAGCCACTACAATGAGCAGTTCTTC. This codes for CASSHYNEQFF.

The J gene is TRBJ2-7, the V gene TRBV14; 10 bases fit TRBD1. Per the germline V gene, CDR1 is SGHDN and CDR2 is FVKESK. The trim removed 3 bases at V and 1 base at J, leaving 9 bases unmatched. The CDR3 is made up of 17 amino acids. The CDR3 sequence: CASSQRRPGQGSYEQYF. CDR3 coding DNA: TGTGCCAGCAGCCAGAGACGACCGGGACAGGGGTCCTACGAGCAGTACTTC.

The chain combines TRBV5-1 with TRBJ2-7; D uncertain. V was trimmed by 0 bases and J by 2 bases, leaving 6 bases between them. The CDR3 contains 13 residues. Germline CDR1 is SGHRS and CDR2 is YFSETQ. CDR3 bases: TGCGCCAGCAGCTTGGGGACGACCTACGAGCAGTACTTC. Encoded protein: CASSLGTTYEQYF.

V gene TRBV5-4 combines with J gene TRBJ2-3; 7 nucleotides agree with TRBD1. Trimming took 4 bases from V and 4 from J; bases not matched to a gene: 6. The CDR3 runs to 14 residues. CDR1 is SGHNT and CDR2 is YYREEE in the germline V gene (reference sequence). DNA of the CDR3: TGTGCCAGCAGCGCCCGACAGGGTTCAGATACGCAGTATTTT. Its translation: CASSARQGSDTQYF.

The chain is built from TRBV6-5 and TRBJ1-6; 8 bases are shared with TRBD1. The CDR3 covers 15 residues. The germline V gene encodes CDR1 MNHEY and CDR2 SVGAGI. The J segment lost 7 bases and the V segment lost 5 bases, leaving 7 bases of the junction unmatched. CDR3 in amino acids: CASSPGQGLNSPLHF. CDR3 bases: TGTGCCAGCAGTCCTGGACAGGGCCTGAATTCACCCCTCCACTTT.

The chain carries TRBV14 and TRBJ2-3, with 8 nucleotides matching TRBD2. The CDR3 is 15 amino acids. CDR1 is SGHDN, CDR2 FVKESK, per germline. The junction had 3 bases not matched to a gene; V was cut back by 4 bases and J by 0 bases. The CDR3 sequence: CASSPKRGSTDTQYF. CDR3 DNA sequence: TGTGCCAGCAGCCCTAAGCGGGGGAGCACAGATACGCAGTATTTT.

The chain recombines TRBV5-1 with TRBJ1-2, with TRBD1 as a possible D gene (5 bases). V gave up 0 bases and J gave up 6 bases, with 12 bases separating them. CDR3 length: 14 amino acids. Germline-derived CDR1 and CDR2 are SGHRS and YFSETQ. The CDR3 protein is CASSLDTGWDGYTF. In nucleotides, the CDR3 is TGCGCCAGCAGCTTGGATACAGGTTGGGATGGCTACACCTTC.

This clone has just one count. The J gene is TRBJ1-1, the V gene TRBV30; D uncertain. CDR3 length: 11 amino acids. V dropped 4 bases and J dropped 5 bases, with 8 bases sitting between them. The germline gives CDR1 GTSNPN, CDR2 SVGIG (reference sequence). CDR3 sequence (DNA): TGTGCCTGGAAGCTAGGGACTGAAGCTTTCTTT. Translation: CAWKLGTEAFF.

The V call is TRBV4-1, the J call TRBJ2-1, with a tentative D call TRBD1 (6 bases). The germline gives CDR1 MGHRA, CDR2 YSYEKL. Trimming took 1 base from V and 0 from J, leaving 13 bases between them. The CDR3 is 17 amino acids. The CDR3 loop reads CASSQGVGASSYNEQFF. The CDR3 DNA is TGCGCCAGCAGCCAAGGGGTGGGGGCGAGCTCCTACAATGAGCAGTTCTTC.

J is TRBJ2-3 and V is TRBV9; D gene ambiguous. The CDR3 has 14 amino acids. Per germline, CDR1 SGDLS and CDR2 YYNGEE. The V end lost 4 bases, the J end lost 5 bases, and 14 bases lay between the germline ends. The CDR3 DNA sequence: TGTGCCAGCAGCCCAGGCGGTAATCAAGATACGCAGTATTTT. Protein sequence: CASSPGGNQDTQYF.

V is TRBV19 and J is TRBJ2-3; 12 nucleotides align to TRBD2. Germline assignment: CDR1 LNHDA and CDR2 SQIVND (reference sequence). The CDR3 is 17 residues long. The V and J ends lost 5 bases and 1 base, in that order; junction bases with no gene match: 7. The CDR3 sequence: CASSARRLAGGTDTQYF. CDR3 nucleotides: TGTGCCAGTAGTGCACGAAGACTAGCGGGGGGCACAGATACGCAGTATTTT.

This clone was detected only once. V and J are TRBV5-1 and TRBJ2-5; 8 bases map to TRBD2. The CDR3 is 13 amino acids. Losses at the gene ends were 3 bases for V and 8 bases for J; bases not matched to a gene: 6. Germline-derived CDR1 and CDR2 are SGHRS and YFSETQ. Here the CDR3 reads CASSYNGLATQYF. CDR3 sequence (DNA): TGCGCCAGCAGCTACAACGGACTAGCCACCCAGTACTTC.

The chain links TRBV11-2 to TRBJ2-7, with D unclear. The CDR3 sequence is 11 residues long. Per germline, CDR1 SGHAT and CDR2 FQNNGV. The V and J ends lost 5 bases and 6 bases respectively, with 8 bases between them. The CDR3 nucleotides read TGTGCCAGCAGCCCCGCTCTCGAGCAGTACTTC. Amino acids: CASSPALEQYF.

The chain recombines TRBV5-4 with TRBJ2-2; 8 bases align to TRBD1. CDR3 length: 18 amino acids. The V gene's germline CDR1 is SGHNT and CDR2 YYREEE (reference sequence). V gave up 3 bases and J gave up 6 bases; unmatched junction bases: 16. The CDR3 protein is CASSYLPSQGARPGELFF. The CDR3 nucleotides are TGTGCCAGCAGCTACCTCCCTAGTCAGGGGGCACGGCCCGGGGAGCTGTTTTTT.

The chain recombines TRBV27 with TRBJ2-5; 10 nucleotides match TRBD1. Germline V gene sequence: CDR1 MNHEY, CDR2 SMNVEV (reference sequence). This CDR3 has 16 amino acids. V trimming: 2 bases; J trimming: 2 bases; junction bases outside the gene matches: 5. DNA for the CDR3: TGTGCCAGCAGTTTAAGGGGACAGGGGTTGCAAGAGACCCAGTACTTC. Its protein product is CASSLRGQGLQETQYF.

The chain is built from TRBV21-1 and TRBJ1-1; the D segment call TRBD1 is taken from the table without a DNA check. TRBV21-1 is tagged as a pseudogene. The CDR3 totals 19 residues. The CDR3 DNA is TGTGCCAGCAGCAAAGGGGGGCAGCCCTTGACTTACCGGGGCCTTGAAGCTTTCTTT. This sequence encodes CASSKGGQPLTYRGLEAFF.

The J gene is TRBJ1-1, the V gene TRBV20-1; possible D gene TRBD1, 5 bases. V shed 5 bases and J shed 5 bases, with 9 bases lying between them. CDR3 size: 11 residues. From germline, CDR1 is DFQATT and CDR2 SNEGSKA (reference sequence). This chain's CDR3 is CSAGGETEAFF. The DNA of the CDR3 is TGCAGTGCTGGAGGGGAAACTGAAGCTTTCTTT.

The V and J genes are TRBV6-6 and TRBJ1-1, with a tentative D call TRBD1 (5 bases). The CDR3 is 13 residues long. V was shortened by 5 bases and J by 5 bases, with 12 bases between the two germline ends. The V gene's germline CDR1 is MNHNY and CDR2 SVGAGI (reference sequence). The CDR3 loop is CASSRTRGTEAFF. In DNA form, the CDR3 reads TGTGCCAGCAGTCGGACGCGGGGGACTGAAGCTTTCTTT.

V gene TRBV7-2 combines with J gene TRBJ2-1, with D perhaps matching TRBD1 or TRBD2 (6 bases each). The germline CDR1 and CDR2 sequences are SGHTA and FQGNSA. The germline V and J ends were trimmed by 2 bases and 8 bases, with 16 bases remaining between them. This CDR3 has 15 residues. The CDR3 loop is CASSLWGRGWDEQFF. CDR3 coding DNA: TGTGCCAGCAGCTTATGGGGGCGGGGTTGGGATGAGCAGTTCTTC.

A few counts support this clone. This chain joins TRBV29-1 and TRBJ1-1; maybe TRBD1 (5 bases). Germline values: CDR1 SQVTM, CDR2 ANQGSEA. The CDR3 length is 12 residues. Trimming left V 4 bases short and J 1 base short, with 7 bases between. CDR3 DNA sequence: TGCAGCGTTGGACAGTCGAACACTGAAGCTTTCTTT. Its protein product is CSVGQSNTEAFF.

The chain has TRBV5-6 and TRBJ2-1; 10 bases fit TRBD2. This CDR3 is 17 amino acids long. V shed 3 bases and J 5 bases; nucleotides not matched to a gene: 11. Germline assignment: CDR1 SGHDT and CDR2 YYEEEE. The CDR3 region is CASSSSGGSSWDNEQFF. The CDR3 DNA reads TGTGCCAGCAGCTCTAGCGGGGGATCTTCTTGGGACAATGAGCAGTTCTTC. The whole variable domain, remainder taken from reference TRBV5-6 and TRBJ2-1, is DAGVTQSPTHLIKTRGQQVTLRCSPKSGHDTVSWYQQALGQGPQFIFQYYEEEERQRGNFPDRFSGHQFPNYSSELNVNALLLGDSALYLCASSSSGGSSWDNEQFFGPGTRLTVL.

In its sample, this clone was seen once. The chain carries TRBV2 and TRBJ2-7, with TRBD1 identical over 10 bases. Per germline, CDR1 SNHLY and CDR2 FYNNEI. Trimming removed 6 bases from V and 5 bases from J; junction bases left unmatched: 7. The CDR3 is 14 residues long. As DNA, the CDR3 is TGTGCCAGCAGACCGAGGACAGGGGGTAACGAGCAGTACTTC. Amino acid sequence: CASRPRTGGNEQYF.

The rearrangement uses TRBV4-3 and TRBJ1-2, with TRBD1 matching over 7 bases. The CDR3 runs 16 residues. CDR1 and CDR2 (germline): LGHNA, YSLEER. J lost 1 base, V lost 1 base, and 6 bases had no gene match. DNA of the CDR3: TGCGCCAGCAGCCAAGGAGGGACAGCTCGTAACTATGGCTACACCTTC. As protein: CASSQGGTARNYGYTF.

This clone was seen a handful of times. This chain links TRBV7-8 with TRBJ1-2; 9 bases map to TRBD1. The CDR3 runs 14 residues. The V segment lost 3 bases and the J segment 2 bases; nucleotides outside the gene matches: 1. Germline V gene sequence: CDR1 SGHVS, CDR2 FQNEAQ. CDR3: CASSFGQGNYGYTF. The DNA of the CDR3 is TGTGCCAGCAGCTTTGGACAGGGGAACTATGGCTACACCTTC. Supplemented by reference TRBV7-8 and TRBJ1-2, the full variable domain reads GAGVSQSPRYKVAKRGQDVALRCDPISGHVSLFWYQQALGQGPEFLTYFQNEAQLDKSGLPSDRFFAERPEGSVSTLKIQRTQQEDSAVYLCASSFGQGNYGYTFGSGTRLTVV.

The V and J genes are TRBV7-2 and TRBJ2-3; tentatively, D is TRBD1 (6 bases). CDR1 is SGHTA and CDR2 is FQGNSA in the germline V gene. Between the trimmed V and J ends, which lost 2 bases and 9 bases, there was a span of 18 bases. There are 15 residues in the CDR3. The CDR3 region has the DNA TGTGCCAGCAGCTTAAGTAACTCCCAGGGGTACACGCAGTATTTT. As protein: CASSLSNSQGYTQYF.

This clone was seen a few times. The chain couples TRBV11-3 to TRBJ2-7; either TRBD1 or TRBD2 may fit D (5 bases each). Trimming shortened V by 3 bases and J by 2 bases, and 11 bases separated the two germline ends. Germline assignment: CDR1 SGHNT and CDR2 YENEEA. The CDR3 extends over 14 amino acids. The CDR3 loop reads CASSFTGTPYEQYF. The CDR3 DNA is TGTGCCAGCAGCTTCACCGGGACCCCCTACGAGCAGTACTTC.

The chain uses TRBV18 and TRBJ1-2, with 12 bases identical to TRBD1. Germline V gives CDR1 KGHSH, CDR2 LQKENI. With V trimmed by 3 bases and J by 8 bases, 19 bases remained unmatched. The CDR3 spans 19 residues. CDR3 nucleotide sequence: TGTGCCAGCTCACCTCTGGGGACGGGGACAGGGGGCGCGGTGCTCGGCTACACCTTC. Amino acids: CASSPLGTGTGGAVLGYTF.

V and J are TRBV28 and TRBJ2-7, with a weak D call TRBD2 (5 bases). V lost 2 bases to trimming and J lost 7 bases, with 9 bases between them. The CDR3 totals 12 residues. Germline V gene sequence: CDR1 MDHEN, CDR2 SYDVKM. CDR3 loop: CASSLLAREQYF. CDR3 bases: TGTGCCAGCAGTTTACTAGCTCGGGAGCAGTACTTC.

This chain joins TRBV15 and TRBJ1-2; D remains unclear. CDR3 length: 14 amino acids. Germline V CDR1 and CDR2: LNHNV, YYDKDF (reference sequence). V shed 3 bases and J shed 1 base, with 9 bases lying between them. The CDR3 is CATSSGSRNYGYTF. DNA for the CDR3: TGTGCCACCAGCAGTGGGTCCCGTAACTATGGCTACACCTTC.